Listed here are 10 T cell receptor beta chains from one sample, sequenced in a study of blood T cell repertoires in COVID-19 (dated by TCRdb to about 2020). The method behind the library was the immunoSEQ multiplex PCR assay. In TCRdb, the immuneACCESS table is reduced to in-frame sequences with V and J assigned. These tables do not hold every clone; where another copy was compared, an unresolved V gene accounts for under half, and the others remain unexplained. The sample table shows 200,000 to 250,000 clones, and 86% are seen once. The ten largest clonotypes hold 3.5% to 4.5% of the sample. Material for sequencing was peripheral blood. The receptor source for this set is a man aged 50 to 60 with acute or convalescent COVID-19.

Regarding this clone: This same CDR3 is encoded by further DNA sequences in the sample. The chain joins TRBV5-4 to TRBJ1-2; unclear D gene. Trimming took off 1 base at V and 2 bases at J, with 6 bases between the two ends. Germline loops: CDR1 SGHNT, CDR2 YYREEE (reference sequence). The CDR3 runs 13 residues. CDR3 protein: CASSLTANYGYTF. The CDR3 nucleotides are TGTGCCAGCAGCTTGACAGCCAACTATGGCTACACCTTC. Full variable domain (remainder filled in from reference TRBV5-4 and TRBJ1-2): ETGVTQSPTHLIKTRGQQVTLRCSSQSGHNTVSWYQQALGQGPQFIFQYYREEENGRGNFPPRFSGLQFPNYSSELNVNALELDDSALYLCASSLTANYGYTFGSGTRLTVV.

In its sample, this clone was seen once. CDR3 protein: CASSQGANYEQYF. The CDR3 DNA reads TGTGCCAGCAGCCAGGGGGCTAACTACGAGCAGTACTTC. The chain couples TRBV6-6 to TRBJ2-7; 8 nucleotides align to TRBD1. The CDR3 totals 13 residues. V gave up 6 bases and J gave up 3 bases; unmatched junction bases: 4. The germline CDR1 and CDR2 sequences are MNHNY and SVGAGI (reference sequence).

Only one count was recorded for this clone. DNA for the CDR3: TGTGCCACCAGCCCTTCGGGTTACAATGAGCAGTTCTTC. This gives the protein CATSPSGYNEQFF. V is TRBV6-2 or TRBV6-3 and J is TRBJ2-1, with D hard to call. Germline CDR1 and CDR2: MNHEY and SVGEGT. This CDR3 contains 13 residues. Trimming cost V 10 bases and J 4 bases, with 14 bases left between them.

The rearrangement links TRBV14 to TRBJ1-4; a weak D match, TRBD1 (6 bases). CDR3 length equals 15 residues. Per the germline V gene, CDR1 is SGHDN and CDR2 is FVKESK. V lost 0 bases to trimming and J lost 4 bases, with 9 bases between them. CDR3 in amino acids: CASSQDRGINEKLFF. The DNA for the CDR3 is TGTGCCAGCAGCCAAGACAGGGGTATTAATGAAAAACTGTTTTTT.

This clone was seen only once. The chain recombines TRBV29-1 with TRBJ2-2; tentatively, D is TRBD1 (6 bases). The CDR3 extends over 13 amino acids. Per the germline V gene, CDR1 is SQVTM and CDR2 is ANQGSEA. V was shortened by 5 bases and J by 5 bases, with 12 bases between the two germline ends. The CDR3 spells CSVSQGWTGELFF. DNA for the CDR3: TGCAGCGTTTCACAGGGATGGACCGGGGAGCTGTTTTTT.

This clone was counted between two and nine times. This sequence joins TRBV9 and TRBJ1-2; D perhaps matches TRBD1 (6 bases). CDR1 is SGDLS and CDR2 is YYNGEE in the germline V gene. V lost 4 bases, J lost 4 bases, and 14 bases lay in between. There are 14 residues in the CDR3. The CDR3 DNA reads TGTGCCAGCAGCCCCCAAGGGGGGGCCTATGGCTACACCTTC. Protein: CASSPQGGAYGYTF.

This rearrangement joins TRBV15 to TRBJ2-7; 8 bases agree with TRBD1. CDR1 and CDR2 (germline): LNHNV, YYDKDF (reference sequence). CDR3 length: 16 residues. Losses at the gene ends were 0 bases for V and 1 base for J; bases not matched to a gene: 5. The CDR3 spells CATSREDRGFSYEQYF. For the CDR3, the DNA is TGTGCCACCAGCAGAGAAGACAGGGGCTTTTCCTACGAGCAGTACTTC.

The rearrangement uses TRBV27 and TRBJ2-7, with 8 bases matching TRBD1. V shed 6 bases and J 2 bases; nucleotides not matched to a gene: 12. CDR3 length: 16 residues. Germline V gene data show CDR1 as MNHEY and CDR2 as SMNVEV (reference sequence). In nucleotides, the CDR3 is TGTGCCAGCAGCTTGGACAGGGTCGGGACGACCTACGAGCAGTACTTC. The encoded protein is CASSLDRVGTTYEQYF.

This clone was observed a single time. The V call is TRBV29-1, the J call TRBJ1-1, with D perhaps TRBD1 (6 bases). CDR3 length equals 13 residues. Trimming stripped 4 bases from V and 0 bases from J, with 9 bases between. The germline gives CDR1 SQVTM, CDR2 ANQGSEA. The CDR3 DNA reads TGCAGCGTTGGAGACAGGCTGAACACTGAAGCTTTCTTT. This codes for CSVGDRLNTEAFF.

This sequence joins TRBV11-2 and TRBJ1-6; D may be TRBD1 (6 bases). Per germline, CDR1 SGHAT and CDR2 FQNNGV. The CDR3 loop spans 15 amino acids. With 1 base removed from V and 7 bases from J, the gap between germline ends came to 11 bases. This chain's CDR3 is CASSLVGDKNSPLHF. As DNA, the CDR3 is TGTGCCAGCAGCTTAGTAGGGGACAAGAATTCACCCCTCCACTTT.